A selection of T cell receptor beta chains follows, all from one sample in a study of CD8 T cells in Susac syndrome. TCRdb re-analysed the immunoSEQ multiplex PCR reads in MiXCR, keeping a single row per CDR3 protein. The sample holds over 150,000 distinct CDR3 sequences, approximately 95% seen once. The specimen was CD4+ T cells from PBMCs. These receptors originate from a human donor with Susac syndrome. Both conserved end residues are part of each CDR3. The D gene is left open where the match is weak. Where a row states a size, it is once, few, many or the class of an expanded clone; other rows omit it.

>TRBV20-1|14|TRBJ2-1|TRBD2|once
TGCAGCGGGGATCGGACTAGCGTCGGCAATGAGCAGTTCTTC
CSGDRTSVGNEQFF
>TRBV12-3/TRBV12-4|15|TRBJ1-2|NA|NA
TGTGCCAGCAGTTTGGGGGGGGAATGGAAAAATGGCTACACCTTC
CASSLGGEWKNGYTF
>TRBV20-1|12|TRBJ1-3|NA|NA
TGCAGTGCCATTGTGGACGGAAACACCATATATTTT
CSAIVDGNTIYF
>TRBV20-1|13|TRBJ1-5|NA|once
TGCAGTGCTAGAAGGCCAGGGTGGCAGCCCCAGCATTTT
CSARRPGWQPQHF
>TRBV4-3|17|TRBJ2-1|NA|NA
TGCGCCAGCAGCCCCTCCTCAGGGGGGGCTTTCCACAATGAGCAGTTCTTC
CASSPSSGGAFHNEQFF
>TRBV29-1|12|TRBJ2-7|TRBD1|NA
TGCAGCGTGGACTGGACAGGGCGCGAGCAGTACTTC
CSVDWTGREQYF
>TRBV12-3/TRBV12-4|13|TRBJ2-5|NA|NA
TGTGCCAGCAGCGCCCGTAGGGGAGAGACCCAGTACTTC
CASSARRGETQYF
>TRBV9|13|TRBJ2-5|NA|NA
TGTGCCAGCAGCGCGTCCCCTCAAGAGACCCAGTACTTC
CASSASPQETQYF
>TRBV5-1|12|TRBJ2-2|NA|NA
TGCGCCAGCAGCCAAAGCACCGGGGAGCTGTTTTTT
CASSQSTGELFF
>TRBV3-1|14|TRBJ1-2|TRBD1|NA
TGTGCCAGCAGCCAAGTTAGGGGGCGAGGTGGCTACACCTTC
CASSQVRGRGGYTF
>TRBV19|15|TRBJ1-5|NA|NA
TGTGCCAGTAGTATGGAACTTATCCGCGGACAGCCCCAGCATTTT
CASSMELIRGQPQHF
>TRBV20-1|11|TRBJ2-5|NA|NA
TGCAGTGCAGGGATGGGAGAGACCCAGTACTTC
CSAGMGETQYF
>TRBV29-1|13|TRBJ2-7|NA|NA
TGCAGCGTCAGCGCAGGGTTAACCTACGAGCAGTACTTC
CSVSAGLTYEQYF
>TRBV30|12|TRBJ1-3|NA|NA
TGTGCCTGGAGTGTTTTAGGAAACACCATATATTTT
CAWSVLGNTIYF
>TRBV7-9|13|TRBJ1-1|NA|NA
TGTGCCGGCAGCTTAGTGGAGGGGACTGAAGCTTTCTTT
CAGSLVEGTEAFF
>TRBV4-1|14|TRBJ1-2|NA|once
TGCGCCAGCAGCCAACAGGGGCTTAGCTATGGCTACACCTTC
CASSQQGLSYGYTF
>TRBV2|15|TRBJ2-1|TRBD2|NA
TGTGCCAGCAGCGATACTAGCGGGGGTTACAATGAGCAGTTCTTC
CASSDTSGGYNEQFF
>TRBV9|16|TRBJ1-2|TRBD1|NA
TGTGCCAGCAGCACCCCTGGGACAGGAGGTTCCTATGGCTACACCTTC
CASSTPGTGGSYGYTF
>TRBV29-1|13|TRBJ2-1|NA|once
TGCAGCGTTAGGTCGGTACAATACAATGAGCAGTTCTTC
CSVRSVQYNEQFF
>TRBV13|15|TRBJ1-4|TRBD1|NA
TGTGCCAGCAGCCCAAGGGGTGGACAGGGTGAAAAACTGTTTTTT
CASSPRGGQGEKLFF
>TRBV12-3/TRBV12-4|12|TRBJ1-2|NA|NA
TGTGCCAGCAGCCGGACAGTTTATGGCTACACCTTC
CASSRTVYGYTF
>TRBV30|13|TRBJ2-1|NA|NA
TGTGCCTGGAGCGACGGGGCCAACAATGAGCAGTTCTTC
CAWSDGANNEQFF
>TRBV4-1|14|TRBJ2-2|NA|NA
TGCGCCAGCAGTCCTATACTAAGGAACGGGGAGCTGTTTTTT
CASSPILRNGELFF
>TRBV7-2|15|TRBJ1-1|TRBD1|NA
TGTGCCAGCAGCCTAGCCCGGACAGGGGGCTTTGAAGCTTTCTTT
CASSLARTGGFEAFF
>TRBV5-6|17|TRBJ2-6|NA|NA
TGTGCCAGCAGCTTGCCAGGGTATGGCTCTGGGGCCAACGTCCTGACTTTC
CASSLPGYGSGANVLTF
>TRBV29-1|12|TRBJ2-5|TRBD2|NA
TGCAGCGTTAAGACTAGCGTGGAGACCCAGTACTTC
CSVKTSVETQYF
>TRBV28|16|TRBJ2-2|NA|NA
TGTGCCAGCAGTTTACTCGGGGGCGTGGACACCGGGGAGCTGTTTTTT
CASSLLGGVDTGELFF
>TRBV7-2|14|TRBJ1-1|NA|once
TGTGCCAGCAGCCGTCGCGCGGGGGACTCGGAAGCTTTCTTT
CASSRRAGDSEAFF
>TRBV15|15|TRBJ1-2|NA|NA
TGTGCCACCAGCAGAGAACACACAGGCAGCTATGGCTACACCTTC
CATSREHTGSYGYTF
>TRBV29-1|11|TRBJ1-1|NA|NA
TGCAGCGTTTCGACCCGCACTGAAGCTTTCTTT
CSVSTRTEAFF
>TRBV29-1|16|TRBJ2-5|NA|NA
TGCAGCGTTGAAGACGGGCGGGGGCTCCGCCAAGAGACCCAGTACTTC
CSVEDGRGLRQETQYF
>TRBV29-1|14|TRBJ1-3|NA|NA
TGCAGCGTTGAATTAGACAGCACTGGAAACACCATATATTTT
CSVELDSTGNTIYF
>TRBV20-1|16|TRBJ2-5|TRBD2|NA
TGCAGTGCCACCGGGACTAGCGGGGGAGTCCAAGAGACCCAGTACTTC
CSATGTSGGVQETQYF
>TRBV7-2|13|TRBJ2-3|NA|NA
TGTGCCAGCAGCTTAGCTACCGGGGATACGCAGTATTTT
CASSLATGDTQYF
>TRBV29-1|10|TRBJ2-1|NA|NA
TGCAGCTCCCTCTACAATGAGCAGTTCTTC
CSSLYNEQFF
>TRBV7-3|13|TRBJ1-1|NA|NA
TGTGCCAGCAGCCCAACGACAGAAGGGGAAGCTTTCTTT
CASSPTTEGEAFF
>TRBV3-1|14|TRBJ1-1|NA|NA
TGTGCCAGCAGCCAAGATCAATCCGGGGTGGGGGCTTTCTTT
CASSQDQSGVGAFF
>TRBV14|18|TRBJ2-1|NA|NA
TGTGCCAGCAGCCAAGGTCGGGCGGGACACCCTAATTACAATGAGCAGTTCTTC
CASSQGRAGHPNYNEQFF
>TRBV2|12|TRBJ1-1|NA|NA
TGTGCCAGCATCACGATCGGGGGTGGAGCTTTCTTT
CASITIGGGAFF
>TRBV4-3|19|TRBJ2-2|TRBD2|NA
TGCGCCAGCAGCCAAGATACCCGGGGTAGCGGGAGGCTCACCGGGGAGCTGTTTTTT
CASSQDTRGSGRLTGELFF
>TRBV18|12|TRBJ2-5|NA|NA
TGTGCCAGCTCACAGGGAAGGGAGACCCAGTACTTC
CASSQGRETQYF
>TRBV27|14|TRBJ1-6|TRBD1|NA
TGTGCCAGCGGGAGACAGGGCATAATTTCACCCCTCCACTTT
CASGRQGIISPLHF
>TRBV28|15|TRBJ2-1|NA|NA
TGTGCCAGCAGTATTAGGGCAGCTATTAACAATGAGCAGTTCTTC
CASSIRAAINNEQFF
>TRBV27|11|TRBJ2-7|TRBD1|NA
TGTGCCAGACAGGGGGCTGGCGAGCAGTACTTC
CARQGAGEQYF
>TRBV15|20|TRBJ2-3|TRBD2|NA
TGTGCCACCAGCAGGGCCTGGGGACTAGCGGGAGGGGGGGTCACAGATACGCAGTATTTT
CATSRAWGLAGGGVTDTQYF
>TRBV20-1|15|TRBJ1-5|NA|NA
TGCAGTGCTATGGGGTCAGGGGTTTTGAATCAGCCCCAGCATTTT
CSAMGSGVLNQPQHF
>TRBV9|17|TRBJ2-3|TRBD2|NA
TGTGCCAGCAGCGCCCGCGGAGCGGGGACCGGCACAGATACGCAGTATTTT
CASSARGAGTGTDTQYF
>TRBV6-5|13|TRBJ2-2|NA|NA
TGTGCCAGCAGTGCCTTTGTCCGGGGGGAGCTGTTTTTT
CASSAFVRGELFF
>TRBV25-1|13|TRBJ2-2|NA|NA
TGTGCCAGCAGGATGACGAACACCGGGGAGCTGTTTTTT
CASRMTNTGELFF
>TRBV24-1|14|TRBJ2-5|NA|NA
TGTGCCACCAGTGATCGGACAGCGCAAGAGACCCAGTACTTC
CATSDRTAQETQYF
>TRBV7-9|12|TRBJ1-6|NA|NA
TGTGCCAGCAGCTTAGTGCTCTCACCCCTCCACTTT
CASSLVLSPLHF